This note documents a single T cell receptor (beta chain) sequence. This specimen comes from a study of T cells after posttransplantation cyclophosphamide. V was clipped by 3 bases and J by 6 bases; unmatched bases: 16. CDR3 length: 18 amino acids. CDR1 and CDR2 from the germline V gene are SQVTM and ANQGSEA. Treatment was busulfan-fludarabine conditioning, a marrow graft, and cyclophosphamide on days +3 and +4. Sequencing used immunoSEQ multiplex PCR; TCRdb keeps in-frame clones, though not all of them. The sample includes 4,000 to 4,500 clones, none of them occurring once. The specimen comprised PBMCs, sampled after allogeneic stem cell transplant with posttransplant cyclophosphamide. The sequence came from a female patient between 18 and 35 years old who received an allogeneic stem cell transplant from an unrelated donor, was CMV-positive, and had acute GVHD only. These T cells may partly come from the graft donor. V usage is TRBV29-1 and J usage is TRBJ2-1; 11 positions agree with TRBD2. The CDR3 DNA reads TGCAGCGTTGACGCCCCCGGGACTAGCGGCGGTTGGGGCAATGAGCAGTTCTTC. As protein: CSVDAPGTSGGWGNEQFF.